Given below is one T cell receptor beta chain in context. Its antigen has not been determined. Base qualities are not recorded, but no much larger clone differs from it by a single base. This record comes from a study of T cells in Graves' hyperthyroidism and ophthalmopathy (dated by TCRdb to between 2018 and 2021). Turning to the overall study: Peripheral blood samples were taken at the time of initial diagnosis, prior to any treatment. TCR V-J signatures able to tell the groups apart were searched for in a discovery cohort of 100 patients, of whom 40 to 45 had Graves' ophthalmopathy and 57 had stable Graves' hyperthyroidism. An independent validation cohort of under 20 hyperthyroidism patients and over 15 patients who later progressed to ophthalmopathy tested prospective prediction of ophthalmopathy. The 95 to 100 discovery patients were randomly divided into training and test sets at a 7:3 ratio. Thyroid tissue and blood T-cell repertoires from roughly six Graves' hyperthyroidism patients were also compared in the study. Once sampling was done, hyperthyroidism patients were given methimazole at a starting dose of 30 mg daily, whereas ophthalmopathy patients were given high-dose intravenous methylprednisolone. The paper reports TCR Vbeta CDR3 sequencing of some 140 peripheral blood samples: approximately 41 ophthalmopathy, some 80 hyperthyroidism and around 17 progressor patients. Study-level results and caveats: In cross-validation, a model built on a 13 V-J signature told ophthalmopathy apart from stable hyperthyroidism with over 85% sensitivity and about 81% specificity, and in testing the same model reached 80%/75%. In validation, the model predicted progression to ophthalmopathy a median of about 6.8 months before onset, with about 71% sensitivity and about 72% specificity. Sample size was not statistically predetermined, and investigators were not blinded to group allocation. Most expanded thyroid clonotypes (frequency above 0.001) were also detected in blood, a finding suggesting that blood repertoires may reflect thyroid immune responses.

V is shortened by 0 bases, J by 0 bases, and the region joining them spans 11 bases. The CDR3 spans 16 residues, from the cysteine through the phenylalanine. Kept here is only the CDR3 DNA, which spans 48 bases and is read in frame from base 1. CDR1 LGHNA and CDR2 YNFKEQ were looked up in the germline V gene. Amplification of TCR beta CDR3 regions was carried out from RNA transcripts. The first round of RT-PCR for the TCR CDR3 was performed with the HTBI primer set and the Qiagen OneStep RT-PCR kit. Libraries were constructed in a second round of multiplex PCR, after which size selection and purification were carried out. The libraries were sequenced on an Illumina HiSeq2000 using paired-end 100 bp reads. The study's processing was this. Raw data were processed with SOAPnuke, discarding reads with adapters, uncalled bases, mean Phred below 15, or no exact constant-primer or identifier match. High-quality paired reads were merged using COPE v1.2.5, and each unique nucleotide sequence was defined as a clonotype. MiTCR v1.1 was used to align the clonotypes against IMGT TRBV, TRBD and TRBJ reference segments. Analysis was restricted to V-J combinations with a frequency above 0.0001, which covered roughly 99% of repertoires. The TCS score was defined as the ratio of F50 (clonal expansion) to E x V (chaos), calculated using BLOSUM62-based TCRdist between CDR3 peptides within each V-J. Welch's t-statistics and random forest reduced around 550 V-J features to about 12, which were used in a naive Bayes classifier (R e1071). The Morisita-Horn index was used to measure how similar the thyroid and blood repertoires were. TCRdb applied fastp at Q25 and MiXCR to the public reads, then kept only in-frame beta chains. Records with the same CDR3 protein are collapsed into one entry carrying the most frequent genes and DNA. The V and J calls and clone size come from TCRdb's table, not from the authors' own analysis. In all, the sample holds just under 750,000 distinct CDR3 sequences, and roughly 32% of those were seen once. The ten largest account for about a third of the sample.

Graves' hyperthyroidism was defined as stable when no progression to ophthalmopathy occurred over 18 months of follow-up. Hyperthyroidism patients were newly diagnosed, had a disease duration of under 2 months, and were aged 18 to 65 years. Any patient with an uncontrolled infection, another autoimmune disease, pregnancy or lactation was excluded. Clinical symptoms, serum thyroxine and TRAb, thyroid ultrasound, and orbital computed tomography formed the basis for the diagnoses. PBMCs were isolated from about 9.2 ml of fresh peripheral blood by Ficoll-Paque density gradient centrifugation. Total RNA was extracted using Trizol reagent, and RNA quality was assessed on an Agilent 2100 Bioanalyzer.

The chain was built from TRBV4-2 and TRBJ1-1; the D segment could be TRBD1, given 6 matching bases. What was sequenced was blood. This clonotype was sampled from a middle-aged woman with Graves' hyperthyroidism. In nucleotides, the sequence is TGTGCCAGCAGCCAAGATCCCGGACAGATGAACACTGAAGCTTTCTTT. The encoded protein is CASSQDPGQMNTEAFF.